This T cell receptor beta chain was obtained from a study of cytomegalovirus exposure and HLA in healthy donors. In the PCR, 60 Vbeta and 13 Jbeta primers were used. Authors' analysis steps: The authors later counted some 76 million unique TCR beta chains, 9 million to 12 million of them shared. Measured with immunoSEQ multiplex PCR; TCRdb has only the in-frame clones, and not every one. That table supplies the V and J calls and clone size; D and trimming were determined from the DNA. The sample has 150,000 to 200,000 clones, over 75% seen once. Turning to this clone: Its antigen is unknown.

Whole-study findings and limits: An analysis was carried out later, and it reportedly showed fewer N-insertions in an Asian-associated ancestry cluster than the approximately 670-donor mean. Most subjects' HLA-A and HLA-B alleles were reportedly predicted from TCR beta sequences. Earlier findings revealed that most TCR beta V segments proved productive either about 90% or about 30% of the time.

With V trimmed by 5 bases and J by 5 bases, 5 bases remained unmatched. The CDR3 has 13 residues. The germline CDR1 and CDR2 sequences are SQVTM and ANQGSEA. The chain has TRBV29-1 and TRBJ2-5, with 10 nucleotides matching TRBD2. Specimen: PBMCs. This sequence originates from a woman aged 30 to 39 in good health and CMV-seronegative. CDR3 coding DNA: TGCAGCGTTTCTAGCGGGAGTTGGGAGACCCAGTACTTC. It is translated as CSVSSGSWETQYF.